Detailed here is one TCR beta chain. Its target is not known. RNA transcripts were the template for amplifying TCR beta CDR3 regions. When the TCR CDR3 underwent first-round RT-PCR, the HTBI primer set was used. TCRdb used MiXCR to reprocess the multiplex PCR reads, holding one entry per CDR3 protein. The sample contains 200,000 to 250,000 distinct CDR3 sequences, roughly a quarter of which appear only once. This sample was included in a study of T cells in Graves' hyperthyroidism and ophthalmopathy. Trimming removed 4 bases from V and 4 bases from J; junction bases left unmatched: 10. CDR3 length equals 15 residues. Lactation, pregnancy, other autoimmune disease or uncontrolled infection excluded patients. Diagnostic decisions used clinical symptoms, serum thyroxine and TRAb, thyroid ultrasound and orbital computed tomography. PBMCs were sourced from less than 13 ml fresh peripheral blood. General study points: A 13 V-J model separated ophthalmopathy from stable hyperthyroidism.

Sequenced material: blood. This sequence originates from a woman in her thirties or forties with Graves' ophthalmopathy. V and J are TRBV12-3 or TRBV12-4 and TRBJ2-7; TRBD2 aligns across 7 bases. Here the CDR3 DNA reads TGTGCCAGCAGTTGGAGCGGGATATACTTATACGAGCAGTACTTC. Amino acids: CASSWSGIYLYEQYF.